The following is a T cell receptor (beta chain) sequence with its context. The authors' processing: Reference gene primer amplification gave estimated nucleated cell counts. Using immunoSEQ multiplex PCR, the repertoire was profiled, and TCRdb retains in-frame clones only, with some absent. Clonal size and the V and J genes are those of that table, whereas D and trimming came from the DNA. The sample comprises roughly 140,000 clones, approximately 80% of which are singletons, and 5% rests with the top ten. Per the germline V gene, CDR1 is SGHRS and CDR2 is YFSETQ. V dropped 7 bases and J dropped 0 bases, with 14 bases sitting between them. The CDR3 is made up of 15 amino acids. The data belong to a study of blood T cell repertoires in COVID-19. Across the whole study: Material from acute and convalescent COVID-19 was sourced from the United States, Italy and Spain.

The gene calls are TRBV5-1 and TRBJ2-1, with D possibly matching TRBD2 (6 bases). Sequencing input: peripheral blood. The sequence came from a woman in her forties or fifties with acute or convalescent COVID-19. The CDR3 DNA reads as TGCGCCAGCGCGCCGGGGGTCAGCTCCTACAATGAGCAGTTCTTC. Amino acids: CASAPGVSSYNEQFF.